The 7 T cell receptor beta chains below all came from one sample that was sequenced in a study of blood T cell repertoires in COVID-19. TCRdb's copy holds only in-frame clones and misses some; the assay was immunoSEQ multiplex PCR. The table includes roughly 260,000 clones, around 86% detected once. Sequencing was performed on PBMCs or T cells enriched from blood (not recorded which). The source of these receptors is a woman aged 18-30 years who had recovered from COVID-19.

The chain uses TRBV20-1 and TRBJ1-2; weak D call: TRBD1 (6 bases). Germline values: CDR1 DFQATT, CDR2 SNEGSKA (reference sequence). The CDR3 is made up of 10 amino acids. The V and J ends lost 6 bases and 6 bases respectively, with 8 bases between them. The CDR3 DNA reads as TGCAGTGCGGACAGAGATGGCTACACCTTC. This encodes CSADRDGYTF.

This clone was found a few times. The chain joins TRBV7-2 to TRBJ2-1; a possible D gene is TRBD2 (5 bases). CDR3 size: 18 residues. CDR1 and CDR2 from the germline V gene are SGHTA and FQGNSA. Trimming cost V 5 bases and J 5 bases, with 25 bases left between them. The CDR3 nucleotides are TGTGCCAGCAGCCTACAAAAGACTATCGGGCCGAGGGACAATGAGCAGTTCTTC. It yields the protein CASSLQKTIGPRDNEQFF.

J is TRBJ1-1 and V is TRBV12-3 or TRBV12-4; D not resolved. Trimming took off 4 bases at V and 8 bases at J, with 8 bases between the two ends. The CDR3 is 11 residues long. CDR3 coding DNA: TGTGCCAGCAGTTCCCGCCGGGAAGCTTTCTTT. Translated: CASSSRREAFF.

The chain is built from TRBV11-3 and TRBJ2-3; 7 bases are shared with TRBD2. Looked up from germline, CDR1 is SGHNT and CDR2 is YENEEA. V lost 4 bases to trimming and J lost 3 bases; unmatched junction nucleotides: 4. The CDR3 length is 14 residues. The CDR3 loop reads CASSYGTKTDTQYF. Written as DNA, the CDR3 is TGTGCCAGCAGCTACGGGACTAAGACAGATACGCAGTATTTT.

The V call is TRBV5-1, the J call TRBJ1-4; 10 bases match TRBD1. After removal of 3 bases from V and 6 bases from J, the junction contained 5 bases not matched to a gene. The CDR3 runs to 15 residues. Per the germline V gene, CDR1 is SGHRS and CDR2 is YFSETQ. The CDR3 loop is CASSSRTGGDEKLFF. DNA of the CDR3: TGCGCCAGCAGCTCGCGGACAGGGGGGGATGAAAAACTGTTTTTT.

This chain joins TRBV14 and TRBJ2-7; 11 bases fit TRBD2. In germline, CDR1 is SGHDN, CDR2 FVKESK. The CDR3 has 19 amino acids. J was trimmed by 1 base and V by 3 bases; bases with no gene match: 14. The CDR3 region is CASSHTGLAGGIRSYEQYF. CDR3 DNA: TGTGCCAGCAGCCACACCGGACTAGCGGGCGGGATAAGGTCCTACGAGCAGTACTTC.

A single count supports this clone. The chain is built from TRBV7-6 and TRBJ1-1; 9 bases match TRBD1. Germline V gives CDR1 SGHVS, CDR2 FNYEAQ. V dropped 5 bases and J dropped 3; count of bases not matched to a gene: 4. This CDR3 spans 14 amino acids. This CDR3 is CASSPQGADTEAFF. The DNA of the CDR3 is TGTGCCAGCAGCCCACAGGGGGCGGACACTGAAGCTTTCTTT.